Sequencing of this T cell receptor (beta chain) was carried out in a study of cytomegalovirus exposure and HLA in healthy donors. Broader study findings: An analysis that was carried out later associated 16,951 TCR beta sequences with HLA alleles at 0.05 false discovery rate.

To note about this clone: Antigen: not known.

The PCR used 60 Vbeta and 13 Jbeta primers. Authors' methods: Per a later analysis, the number of unique TCR beta chains was around 80 million, of which some 9.9 million were shared. Produced via immunoSEQ multiplex PCR; TCRdb's table is partial and in-frame only. V and J calls plus clone size are reproduced from that table; the DNA served to infer D and trimming. Found here are 150,000 to 200,000 clones, roughly 72% of them singletons; the top ten hold 1.9%. Germline V CDR1 and CDR2: MDHEN, SYDVKM. The CDR3 runs to 15 residues. V shed 2 bases and J shed 6 bases, with 11 bases lying between them. The sample was PBMCs. The chain has TRBV28 and TRBJ1-6; maybe TRBD1 (5 bases). The clonotype comes from a man aged 25-40 years in good health and CMV-seronegative. The CDR3 DNA sequence: TGTGCCAGCAGTTTAGGTCGGGACTTTAATTCACCCCTCCACTTT. Amino acids: CASSLGRDFNSPLHF.